The 10 T cell receptor beta chains presented below share a single source sample, sequenced in a study of cytomegalovirus exposure and HLA in healthy donors. The PCR had 60 Vbeta and 13 Jbeta primers. The assay was immunoSEQ multiplex PCR, and TCRdb's table has in-frame clones only and misses some. The sample has over 80,000 clones; 82% are singletons. The material sequenced was PBMCs. These receptors were taken from a man aged 25 to 45 in good health and CMV-seropositive.

CDR3 bases: TGTGCCAGCAGTTTAGGTTACAAGTCCGTCTTAGCCAAAAACATTCAGTACTTC. Its translation: CASSLGYKSVLAKNIQYF. This rearrangement joins TRBV28 to TRBJ2-4; no definite D call. Trimming left V 2 bases short and J 0 bases short, with 17 bases between. This CDR3 contains 18 residues. Germline lookup yields CDR1 MDHEN and CDR2 SYDVKM.

J is TRBJ2-3 and V is TRBV27; D is undetermined. There are 13 residues in the CDR3. Trimming removed 6 bases at V and 1 base at J, with 8 bases between. Looked up from germline, CDR1 is MNHEY and CDR2 is SMNVEV (reference sequence). CDR3 sequence: CASSERRTDTQYF. The CDR3 coding sequence is TGTGCCAGCAGCGAGAGGCGCACAGATACGCAGTATTTT.

This chain links TRBV28 with TRBJ1-6, with 10 bases fitting TRBD1. Germline V gene data show CDR1 as MDHEN and CDR2 as SYDVKM. This CDR3 region has 17 residues. J lost 6 bases, V lost 4 bases, and 9 bases had no gene match. The CDR3 sequence: CASSSTGGEFLNSPLHF. The CDR3, as DNA: TGTGCCAGCAGTTCGACAGGGGGCGAATTCCTTAATTCACCCCTCCACTTT. The entire variable domain, with the rest obtained from reference TRBV28 and TRBJ1-6, is as follows: DVKVTQSSRYLVKRTGEKVFLECVQDMDHENMFWYRQDPGLGLRLIYFSYDVKMKEKGDIPEGYSVSREKKERFSLILESASTNQTSMYLCASSSTGGEFLNSPLHFGNGTRLTVT.

The chain links TRBV11-2 to TRBJ2-7; 12 bases fit TRBD2. Germline lookup yields CDR1 SGHAT and CDR2 FQNNGV. V was pared by 5 bases and J by 3 bases, with 11 bases of the junction left unmatched. CDR3 length: 17 residues. The CDR3 DNA sequence: TGTGCCAGCAGCCCCCGACTAGCGGGGGAATTACTCTACGAGCAGTACTTC. Its translation is CASSPRLAGELLYEQYF.

The rearrangement uses TRBV28 and TRBJ1-1; 9 positions match TRBD1. The CDR3 runs to 15 residues. V shed 3 bases, J shed 4 bases, and the junction held 6 bases outside the gene matches. CDR1 and CDR2 (germline): MDHEN, SYDVKM. In DNA, the CDR3 is TGTGCCAGCAGTTTGGCACAGGGGGCGGGCACTGAAGCTTTCTTT. This codes for CASSLAQGAGTEAFF.

The chain links TRBV29-1 to TRBJ1-1, with D perhaps matching TRBD1 (5 bases). CDR1 is SQVTM, CDR2 ANQGSEA, per germline. This CDR3 is built from 13 residues. Between the trimmed V and J ends, which lost 5 bases and 0 bases, there was a span of 10 bases. This CDR3 is CSVQQAMNTEAFF. The CDR3 coding sequence is TGCAGCGTTCAACAGGCTATGAACACTGAAGCTTTCTTT.

The V call is TRBV7-9, the J call TRBJ1-2, with TRBD1 matching 8 bases. V was pared by 2 bases and J by 7 bases, with 3 bases of the junction left unmatched. This CDR3 is 13 amino acids long. Germline V gene lookup returns CDR1 SEHNR and CDR2 FQNEAQ (reference sequence). CDR3 nucleotides: TGTGCCAGCAGCTTACAGGGGGCAGGTGGCTACACCTTC. This encodes CASSLQGAGGYTF.

The rearrangement links TRBV28 to TRBJ1-2; D unresolved. This CDR3 region has 12 residues. CDR1 MDHEN and CDR2 SYDVKM come from the germline V gene. V lost 3 bases and J 7 bases, leaving 9 bases between the germline ends. The CDR3 spells CASSLVGAGYTF. In DNA form, the CDR3 reads TGTGCCAGCAGTTTGGTAGGAGCTGGCTACACCTTC.

This chain joins TRBV27 and TRBJ2-7; unclear D gene. From germline, CDR1 is MNHEY and CDR2 SMNVEV (reference sequence). This CDR3 contains 14 residues. V lost 1 base and J 3 bases, leaving 10 bases between the germline ends. CDR3 sequence (DNA): TGTGCCAGCAGTTTATTTCGTCCAGACTACGAGCAGTACTTC. Its translation is CASSLFRPDYEQYF.

The V gene is TRBV5-4, the J gene TRBJ1-2; 10 positions match TRBD1. The CDR3 covers 14 residues. Losses at the gene ends were 4 bases for V and 8 bases for J; bases not matched to a gene: 8. Germline CDR1 reads SGHNT; CDR2 reads YYREEE (reference sequence). The CDR3 is CASSLGQGDNGYTF. The CDR3 DNA reads TGTGCCAGCAGCCTCGGACAGGGGGACAACGGCTACACCTTC.